What follows are 4 T cell receptor beta chains derived from one specimen sequenced in a study of blood T cells in healthy people across ages. For the second PCR, which ran for about 6 to 11 cycles, a sample-barcoded 5' primer and a J-beta primer mix were used. TCRdb reprocessed the 5' RACE reads with MiXCR, giving one entry per CDR3 protein. The sample gives 550,000 to 700,000 distinct CDR3 sequences, 25% to 30% of which show up once; 15% to 20% is in the top ten. The sequenced material came from blood. The receptors stem from a woman in her 70s in good health.

This clonotype came up a few times. This chain uses TRBV7-2 with TRBJ2-6; a possible D gene is TRBD2 (5 bases). The V end was cut by 0 bases, the J end by 4 bases, with 10 bases between. In germline, CDR1 is SGHTA, CDR2 FQGNSA. The CDR3 has 16 amino acids. The CDR3 here is CASSLARASGANVLTF. The CDR3 DNA follows: TGTGCCAGCAGCTTAGCGAGGGCTTCCGGGGCCAACGTCCTGACTTTC.

The rearrangement joins TRBV30 to TRBJ2-1; 9 bases are shared with TRBD1. Gene TRBJ2-7 matches the end of the DNA better, so the J call may be wrong. CDR1 and CDR2 (germline): GTSNPN, SVGIG (reference sequence). The CDR3 consists of 13 residues. This CDR3 is CAWSYRGRYEQYF. CDR3 bases: TGTGCCTGGAGTTACAGGGGGCGGTACGAGCAGTACTTC.

This clonotype has a count of ten or more. V and J are TRBV7-2 and TRBJ1-3; TRBD1 agrees at 7 bases. The CDR3 is made up of 14 amino acids. Losses at the gene ends were 8 bases for V and 4 bases for J; bases not matched to a gene: 8. Germline V gene sequence: CDR1 SGHTA, CDR2 FQGNSA. The DNA of the CDR3 is TGTGCCAGCGGATACAGGGGTACCGGAAACACCATATATTTT. This codes for CASGYRGTGNTIYF.

The V call is TRBV7-3, the J call TRBJ2-2, with D possibly being TRBD2 (5 bases). The CDR3 is 13 amino acids. Germline V lookup: CDR1 SGHTA, CDR2 FQGTGA. V lost 1 base to trimming and J lost 6 bases, with 6 bases between them. CDR3 region: CASSLNGAGELFF. In nucleotides, the CDR3 is TGTGCCAGCAGCTTAAACGGGGCCGGGGAGCTGTTTTTT.